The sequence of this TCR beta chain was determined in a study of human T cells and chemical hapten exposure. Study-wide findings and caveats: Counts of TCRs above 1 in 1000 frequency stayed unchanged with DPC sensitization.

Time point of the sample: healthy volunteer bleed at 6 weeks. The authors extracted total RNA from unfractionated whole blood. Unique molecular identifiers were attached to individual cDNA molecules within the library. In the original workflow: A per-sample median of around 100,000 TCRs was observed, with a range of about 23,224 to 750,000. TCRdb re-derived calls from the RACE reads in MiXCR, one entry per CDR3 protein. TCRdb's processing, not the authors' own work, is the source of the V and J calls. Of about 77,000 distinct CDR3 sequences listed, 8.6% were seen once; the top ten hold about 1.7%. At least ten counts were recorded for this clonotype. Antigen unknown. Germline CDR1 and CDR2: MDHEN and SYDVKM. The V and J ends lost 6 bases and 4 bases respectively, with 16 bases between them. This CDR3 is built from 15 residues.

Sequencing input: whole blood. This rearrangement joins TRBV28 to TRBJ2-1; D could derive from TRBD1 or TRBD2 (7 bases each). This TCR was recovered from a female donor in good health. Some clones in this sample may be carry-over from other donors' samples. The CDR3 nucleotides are TGTGCCAGCAGACCAGGGGGGGCGGGGTACAATGAGCAGTTCTTC. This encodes CASRPGGAGYNEQFF.